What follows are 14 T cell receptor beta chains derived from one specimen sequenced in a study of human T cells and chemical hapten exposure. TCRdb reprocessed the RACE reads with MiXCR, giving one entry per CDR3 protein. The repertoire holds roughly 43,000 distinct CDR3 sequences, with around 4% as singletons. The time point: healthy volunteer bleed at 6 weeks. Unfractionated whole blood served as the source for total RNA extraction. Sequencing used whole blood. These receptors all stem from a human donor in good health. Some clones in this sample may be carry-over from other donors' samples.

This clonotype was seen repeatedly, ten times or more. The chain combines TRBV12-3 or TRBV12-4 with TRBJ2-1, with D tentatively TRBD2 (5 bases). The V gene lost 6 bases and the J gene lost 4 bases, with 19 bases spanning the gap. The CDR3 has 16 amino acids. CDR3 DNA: TGTGCCAGCAGCGCCCGGCGTAGAGGGTGGTACAATGAGCAGTTCTTC. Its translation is CASSARRRGWYNEQFF.

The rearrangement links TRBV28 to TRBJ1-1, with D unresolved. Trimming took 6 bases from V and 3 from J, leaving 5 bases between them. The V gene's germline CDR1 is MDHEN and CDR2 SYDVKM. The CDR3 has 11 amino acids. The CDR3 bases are TGTGCCAGCAGCGGGGACACTGAAGCTTTCTTT. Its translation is CASSGDTEAFF.

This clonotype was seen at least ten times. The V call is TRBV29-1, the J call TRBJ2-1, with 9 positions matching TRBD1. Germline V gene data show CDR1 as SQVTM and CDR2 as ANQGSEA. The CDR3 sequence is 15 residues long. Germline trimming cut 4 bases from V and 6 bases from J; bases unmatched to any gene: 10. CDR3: CSVGDRAGVFNEQFF. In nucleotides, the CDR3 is TGCAGCGTTGGGGACAGGGCCGGCGTCTTCAATGAGCAGTTCTTC.

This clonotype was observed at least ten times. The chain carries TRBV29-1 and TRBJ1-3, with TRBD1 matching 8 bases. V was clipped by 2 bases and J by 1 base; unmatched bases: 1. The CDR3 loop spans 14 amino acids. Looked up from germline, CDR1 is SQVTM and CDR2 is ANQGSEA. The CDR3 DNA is TGCAGCGTTGAAAGGACAGGGTCTGGAAACACCATATATTTT. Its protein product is CSVERTGSGNTIYF. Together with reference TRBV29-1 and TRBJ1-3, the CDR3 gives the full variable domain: SAVISQKPSRDICQRGTSLTIQCQVDSQVTMMFWYRQQPGQSLTLIATANQGSEATYESGFVIDKFPISRPNLTFSTLTVSNMSPEDSSIYLCSVERTGSGNTIYFGEGSWLTVV.

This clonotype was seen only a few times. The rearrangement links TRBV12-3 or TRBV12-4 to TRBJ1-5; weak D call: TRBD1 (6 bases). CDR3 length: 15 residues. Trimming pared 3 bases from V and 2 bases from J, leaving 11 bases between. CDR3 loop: CASSFVQGRNQPQHF. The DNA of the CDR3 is TGTGCCAGCAGTTTCGTCCAGGGGCGCAATCAGCCCCAGCATTTT.

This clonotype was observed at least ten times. For the CDR3, the DNA is TGTGCCAGCAGCCAAGATCCCTTGGGTACCCAAGAGACCCAGTACTTC. Translating gives CASSQDPLGTQETQYF. The chain uses TRBV3-1 and TRBJ2-5; D is unresolved. The V gene's germline CDR1 is LGHDT and CDR2 YNNKEL (reference sequence). The CDR3 is made up of 16 amino acids. The V and J ends lost 0 bases and 1 base respectively, with 12 bases between them.

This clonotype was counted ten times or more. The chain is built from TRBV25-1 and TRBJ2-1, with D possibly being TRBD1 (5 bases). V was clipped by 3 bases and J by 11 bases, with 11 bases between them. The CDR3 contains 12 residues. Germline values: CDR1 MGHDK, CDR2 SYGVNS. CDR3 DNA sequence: TGTGCCAGCAGTGAGGGGCAGGGTAAGCAGTTCTTC. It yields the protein CASSEGQGKQFF.

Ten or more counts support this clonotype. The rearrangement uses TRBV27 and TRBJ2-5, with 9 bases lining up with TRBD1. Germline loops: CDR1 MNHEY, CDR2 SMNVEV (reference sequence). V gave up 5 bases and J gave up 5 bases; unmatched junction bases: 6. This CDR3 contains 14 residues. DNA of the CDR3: TGTGCCAGCAGTCCCACAGGGGGCGCGGAGACCCAGTACTTC. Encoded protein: CASSPTGGAETQYF.

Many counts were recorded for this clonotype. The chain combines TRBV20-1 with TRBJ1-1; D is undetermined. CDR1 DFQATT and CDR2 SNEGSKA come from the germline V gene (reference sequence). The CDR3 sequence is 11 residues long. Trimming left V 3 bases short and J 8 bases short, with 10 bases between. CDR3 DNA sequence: TGCAGTGCTAGGGTCTACCCCGAAGCTTTCTTT. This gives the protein CSARVYPEAFF.

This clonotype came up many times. CDR3 amino acids: CASSQRRGGRATGELFF. For the CDR3, the DNA is TGCGCCAGCAGCCAGCGTCGAGGCGGGAGGGCCACCGGGGAGCTGTTTTTT. V and J are TRBV4-1 and TRBJ2-2, with 9 bases aligning to TRBD2. The germline V gene has CDR1 MGHRA and CDR2 YSYEKL. There are 17 residues in the CDR3. Unmatched junction bases numbered 9, after V lost 3 bases and J lost 4 bases.

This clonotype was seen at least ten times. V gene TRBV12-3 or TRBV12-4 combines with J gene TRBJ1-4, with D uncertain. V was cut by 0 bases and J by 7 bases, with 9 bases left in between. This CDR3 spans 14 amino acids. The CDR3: CASSLAGSGEKLFF. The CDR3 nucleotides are TGTGCCAGCAGTTTAGCGGGGTCAGGTGAAAAACTGTTTTTT.

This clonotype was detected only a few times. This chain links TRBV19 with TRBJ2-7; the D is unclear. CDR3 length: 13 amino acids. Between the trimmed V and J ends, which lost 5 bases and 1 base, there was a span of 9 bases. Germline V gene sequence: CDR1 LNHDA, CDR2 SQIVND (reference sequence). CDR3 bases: TGTGCCAGTAGTGTACGGCTGTCCTACGAGCAGTACTTC. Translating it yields CASSVRLSYEQYF.

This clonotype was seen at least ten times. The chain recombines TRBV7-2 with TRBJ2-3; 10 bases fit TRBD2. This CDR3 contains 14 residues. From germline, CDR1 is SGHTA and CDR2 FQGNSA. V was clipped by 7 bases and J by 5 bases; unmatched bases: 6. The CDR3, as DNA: TGTGCCAGCACCGGTAGCGGGAGGAGAGATACGCAGTATTTT. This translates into CASTGSGRRDTQYF.

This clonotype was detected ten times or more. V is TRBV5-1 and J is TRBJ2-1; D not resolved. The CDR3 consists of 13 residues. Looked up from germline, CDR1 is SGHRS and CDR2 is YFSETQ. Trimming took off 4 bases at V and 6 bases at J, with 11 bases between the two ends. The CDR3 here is CASSISVANEQFF. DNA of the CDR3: TGCGCCAGCAGCATATCAGTCGCCAATGAGCAGTTCTTC. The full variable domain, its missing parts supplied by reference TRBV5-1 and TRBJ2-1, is KAGVTQTPRYLIKTRGQQVTLSCSPISGHRSVSWYQQTPGQGLQFLFEYFSETQRNKGNFPGRFSGRQFSNSRSEMNVSTLELGDSALYLCASSISVANEQFFGPGTRLTVL.